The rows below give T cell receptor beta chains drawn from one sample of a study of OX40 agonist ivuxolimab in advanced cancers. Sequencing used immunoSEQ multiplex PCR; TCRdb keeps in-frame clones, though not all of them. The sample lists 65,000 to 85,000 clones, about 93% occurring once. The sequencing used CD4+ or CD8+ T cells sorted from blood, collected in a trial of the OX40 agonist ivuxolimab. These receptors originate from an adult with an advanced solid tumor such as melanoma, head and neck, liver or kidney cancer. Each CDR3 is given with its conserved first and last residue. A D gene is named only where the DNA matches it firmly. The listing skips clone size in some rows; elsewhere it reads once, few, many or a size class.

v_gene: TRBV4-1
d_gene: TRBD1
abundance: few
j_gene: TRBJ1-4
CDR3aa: CASGTGTGGDEKLFF
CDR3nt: TGCGCCAGCGGGACCGGGACAGGGGGCGATGAAAAACTGTTTTTT

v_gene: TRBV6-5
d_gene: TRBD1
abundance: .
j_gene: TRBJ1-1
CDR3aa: CASREQGGLNTEAFF
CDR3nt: TGTGCCAGCAGGGAACAGGGGGGCTTGAACACTGAAGCTTTCTTT

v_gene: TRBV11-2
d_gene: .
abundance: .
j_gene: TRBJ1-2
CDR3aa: CASSPGYGYTF
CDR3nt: TGTGCCAGCAGCCCCGGCTATGGCTACACCTTC

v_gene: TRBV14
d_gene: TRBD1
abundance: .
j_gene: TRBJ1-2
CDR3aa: CASSQTIKTGKPSDFNYGYTF
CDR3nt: TGTGCCAGCAGCCAAACAATTAAGACAGGGAAACCCTCTGATTTTAACTATGGCTACACCTTC

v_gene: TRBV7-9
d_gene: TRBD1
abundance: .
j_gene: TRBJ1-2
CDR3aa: CASSLSYGTGDEGYTF
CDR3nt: TGTGCCAGCAGCTTATCATACGGGACAGGGGATGAGGGCTACACCTTC

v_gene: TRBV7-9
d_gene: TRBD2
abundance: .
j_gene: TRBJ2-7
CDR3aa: CASSSLAGDVGEQYF
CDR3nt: TGTGCCAGCAGCTCACTAGCGGGGGATGTGGGCGAGCAGTACTTC

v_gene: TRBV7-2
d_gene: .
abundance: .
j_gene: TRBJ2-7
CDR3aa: CASSPRGTYEQYF
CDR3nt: TGTGCCAGCAGCCCCAGGGGAACCTACGAGCAGTACTTC

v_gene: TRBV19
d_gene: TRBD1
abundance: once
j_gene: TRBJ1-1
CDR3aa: CASSWPGGMNTEAFF
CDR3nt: TGTGCCAGTAGTTGGCCAGGGGGGATGAACACTGAAGCTTTCTTT

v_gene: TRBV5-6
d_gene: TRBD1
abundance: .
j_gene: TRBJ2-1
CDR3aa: CASSGGQGNEQFF
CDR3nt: TGTGCCAGCAGCGGGGGACAGGGGAATGAGCAGTTCTTC

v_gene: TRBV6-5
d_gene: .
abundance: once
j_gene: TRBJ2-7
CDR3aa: CASSFTGSYEQYF
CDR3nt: TGTGCCAGCAGTTTCACAGGGTCCTACGAGCAGTACTTC

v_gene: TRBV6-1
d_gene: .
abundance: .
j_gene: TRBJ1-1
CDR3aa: CARQSYTEAFF
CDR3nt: TGTGCCAGACAGAGTTACACTGAAGCTTTCTTT

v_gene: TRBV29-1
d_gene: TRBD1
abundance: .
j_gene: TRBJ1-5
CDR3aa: CSVVTGGAGQPQHF
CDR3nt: TGCAGCGTCGTAACAGGGGGCGCAGGTCAGCCCCAGCATTTT

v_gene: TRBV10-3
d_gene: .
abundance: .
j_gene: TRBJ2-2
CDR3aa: CAILTGGLNTGELFF
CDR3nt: TGTGCCATATTAACCGGGGGCCTGAACACCGGGGAGCTGTTTTTT

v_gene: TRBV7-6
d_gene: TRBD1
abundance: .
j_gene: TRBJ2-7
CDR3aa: CASSLGQGFYEQYF
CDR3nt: TGTGCCAGCAGCTTGGGACAGGGATTCTACGAGCAGTACTTC

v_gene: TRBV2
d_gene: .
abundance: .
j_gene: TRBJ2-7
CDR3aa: CASSVAGSPYEQYF
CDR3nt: TGTGCCAGCAGTGTGGCAGGGAGTCCCTACGAGCAGTACTTC

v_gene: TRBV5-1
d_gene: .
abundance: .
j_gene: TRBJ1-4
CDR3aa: CASSLPEGVNEKLFF
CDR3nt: TGCGCCAGCAGCTTGCCAGAGGGGGTTAATGAAAAACTGTTTTTT

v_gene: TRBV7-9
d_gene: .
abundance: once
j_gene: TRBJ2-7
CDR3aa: CASSFGALYEQYF
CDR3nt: TGTGCCAGCAGCTTTGGGGCCCTTTACGAGCAGTACTTC

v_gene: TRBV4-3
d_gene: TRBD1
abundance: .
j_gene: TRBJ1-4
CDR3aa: CASSQGTGANEKLFF
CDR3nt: TGCGCCAGCAGCCAAGGGACAGGGGCTAATGAAAAACTGTTTTTT

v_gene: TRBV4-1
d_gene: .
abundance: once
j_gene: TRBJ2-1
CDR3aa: CASSRDQFGSYNEQFF
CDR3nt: TGCGCCAGCAGCCGCGACCAGTTCGGCTCCTACAATGAGCAGTTCTTC

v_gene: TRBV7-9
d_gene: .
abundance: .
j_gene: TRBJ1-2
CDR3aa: CASSPVDTTYGYTF
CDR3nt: TGTGCCAGCAGCCCCGTAGACACCACCTATGGCTACACCTTC

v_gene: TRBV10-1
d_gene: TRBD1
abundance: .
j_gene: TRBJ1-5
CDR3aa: CAANRDRAYSNQPQHF
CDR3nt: TGCGCCGCCAACCGGGACAGGGCCTATAGCAATCAGCCCCAGCATTTT

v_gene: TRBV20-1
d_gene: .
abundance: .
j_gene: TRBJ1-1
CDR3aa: CSAARAEAFF
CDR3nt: TGCAGTGCTGCCCGGGCTGAAGCTTTCTTT

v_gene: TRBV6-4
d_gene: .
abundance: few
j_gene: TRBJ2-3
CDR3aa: CASSDSLATDTQYF
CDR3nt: TGTGCCAGCAGTGACTCACTAGCCACAGATACGCAGTATTTT

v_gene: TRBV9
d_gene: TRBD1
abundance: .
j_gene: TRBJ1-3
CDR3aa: CASSDGTGQSGNTIYF
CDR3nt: TGTGCCAGCAGCGACGGGACAGGGCAGTCTGGAAACACCATATATTTT

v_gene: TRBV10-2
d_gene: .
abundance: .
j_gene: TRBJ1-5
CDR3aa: CASSVGAPNQPQHF
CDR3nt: TGCGCCAGCAGTGTAGGGGCTCCCAATCAGCCCCAGCATTTT

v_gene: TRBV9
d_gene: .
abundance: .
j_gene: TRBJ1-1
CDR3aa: CASSVAFPGNTEAFF
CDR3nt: TGTGCCAGCAGCGTAGCTTTCCCGGGAAACACTGAAGCTTTCTTT

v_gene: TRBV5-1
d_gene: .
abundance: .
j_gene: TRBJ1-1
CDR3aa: CASSLNGGTEAFF
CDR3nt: TGCGCCAGCAGCTTGAACGGTGGCACTGAAGCTTTCTTT

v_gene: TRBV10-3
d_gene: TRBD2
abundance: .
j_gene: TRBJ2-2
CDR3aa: CAIRLGGSTGELFF
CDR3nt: TGTGCCATCAGATTGGGGGGGAGCACCGGGGAGCTGTTTTTT

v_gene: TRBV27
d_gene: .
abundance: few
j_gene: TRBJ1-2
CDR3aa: CASSLGGTYTF
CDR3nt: TGTGCCAGCAGTTTAGGAGGGACCTACACCTTC

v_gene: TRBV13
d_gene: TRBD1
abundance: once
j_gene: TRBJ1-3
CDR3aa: CASSRQQGLYSGNTIYF
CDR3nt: TGTGCCAGCAGCCGACAACAGGGGCTCTACTCTGGAAACACCATATATTTT

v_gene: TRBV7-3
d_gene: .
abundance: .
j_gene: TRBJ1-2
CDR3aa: CASSLGRTYGYTF
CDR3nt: TGTGCCAGCAGCTTAGGCAGAACCTATGGCTACACCTTC

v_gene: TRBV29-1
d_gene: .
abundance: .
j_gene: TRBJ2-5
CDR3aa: CSVVQGEGETQYF
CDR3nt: TGCAGCGTGGTACAGGGGGAGGGCGAGACCCAGTACTTC

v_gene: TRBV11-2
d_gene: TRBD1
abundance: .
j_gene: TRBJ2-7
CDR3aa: CASSYPIHRGPTYEQYF
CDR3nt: TGTGCCAGCAGCTACCCTATACACAGGGGTCCTACCTACGAGCAGTACTTC

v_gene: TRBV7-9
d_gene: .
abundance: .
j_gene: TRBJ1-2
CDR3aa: CASGDGGGGYTF
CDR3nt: TGTGCCAGTGGGGACGGGGGAGGAGGCTACACCTTC

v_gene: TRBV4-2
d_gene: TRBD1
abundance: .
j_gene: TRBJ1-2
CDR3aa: CASSPGKGAGYGYTF
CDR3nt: TGTGCCAGCAGCCCGGGAAAGGGGGCCGGCTATGGCTACACCTTC

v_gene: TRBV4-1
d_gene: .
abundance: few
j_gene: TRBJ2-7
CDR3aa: CASSQVKGYYEQYF
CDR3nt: TGCGCCAGCAGCCAAGTGAAGGGGTACTACGAGCAGTACTTC

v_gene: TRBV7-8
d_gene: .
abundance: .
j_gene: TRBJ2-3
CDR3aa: CASSPPGTGTDTQYF
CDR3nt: TGTGCCAGCAGCCCTCCTGGGACTGGCACAGATACGCAGTATTTT

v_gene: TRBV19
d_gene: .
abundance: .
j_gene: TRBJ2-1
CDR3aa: CASSIGPGTNEQFF
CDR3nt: TGTGCCAGTAGTATAGGCCCAGGTACGAATGAGCAGTTCTTC

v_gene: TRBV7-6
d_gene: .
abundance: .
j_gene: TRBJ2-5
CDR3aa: CASSLYQGEETQYF
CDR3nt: TGTGCCAGCAGCTTATATCAAGGGGAGGAGACCCAGTACTTC

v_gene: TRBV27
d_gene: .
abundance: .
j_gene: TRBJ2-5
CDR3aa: CASSFLRVGETQYF
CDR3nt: TGTGCCAGCAGTTTCTTGCGGGTGGGGGAGACCCAGTACTTC

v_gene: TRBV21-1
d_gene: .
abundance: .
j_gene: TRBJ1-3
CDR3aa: CASSSSRGDSGNTIYF
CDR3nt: TGTGCCAGCAGCTCCTCCCGCGGTGACTCTGGAAACACCATATATTTT

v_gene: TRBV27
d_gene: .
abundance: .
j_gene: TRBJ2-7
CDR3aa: CASSPYAGSPYEQYF
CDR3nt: TGTGCCAGCAGTCCGTACGCCGGGTCTCCCTACGAGCAGTACTTC

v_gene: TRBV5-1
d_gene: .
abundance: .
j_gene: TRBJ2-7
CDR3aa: CASSFLGGNSYEQYF
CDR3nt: TGCGCCAGCAGCTTCCTCGGGGGAAACTCCTACGAGCAGTACTTC

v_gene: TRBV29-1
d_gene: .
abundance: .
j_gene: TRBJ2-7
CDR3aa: CSVRRDTSYEQYF
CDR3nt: TGCAGCGTCCGCCGGGACACCTCCTACGAGCAGTACTTC

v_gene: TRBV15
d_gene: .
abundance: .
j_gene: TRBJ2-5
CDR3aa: CATSRGSTWTQYF
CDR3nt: TGTGCCACCAGCAGAGGTTCAACGTGGACCCAGTACTTC

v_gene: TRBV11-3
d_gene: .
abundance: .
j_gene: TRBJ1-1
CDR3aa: CASSFRDNLYYTEAFF
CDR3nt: TGTGCCAGCAGCTTCCGGGACAACCTTTATTACACTGAAGCTTTCTTT

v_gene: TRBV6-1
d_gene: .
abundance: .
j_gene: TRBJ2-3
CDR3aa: CASSEGHLFNTQYF
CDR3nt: TGTGCCAGCAGTGAGGGCCACTTGTTTAATACGCAGTATTTT

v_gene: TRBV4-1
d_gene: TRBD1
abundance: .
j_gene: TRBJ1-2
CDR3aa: CASSQEGNYRGAGYTF
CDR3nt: TGCGCCAGCAGCCAGGAAGGAAATTACAGGGGCGCCGGCTACACCTTC

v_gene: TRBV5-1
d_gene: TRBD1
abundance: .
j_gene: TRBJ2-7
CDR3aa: CASSLGAGTGIHEQYF
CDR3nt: TGCGCCAGCAGCTTGGGTGCCGGGACAGGAATCCACGAGCAGTACTTC

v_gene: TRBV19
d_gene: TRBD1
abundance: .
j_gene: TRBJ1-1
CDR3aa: CASNRQGANTEAFF
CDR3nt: TGTGCCAGTAACAGACAGGGGGCAAACACTGAAGCTTTCTTT

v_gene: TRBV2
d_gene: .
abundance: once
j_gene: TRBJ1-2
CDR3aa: CASRGYNYGYTF
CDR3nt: TGTGCCAGCAGGGGATACAACTATGGCTACACCTTC

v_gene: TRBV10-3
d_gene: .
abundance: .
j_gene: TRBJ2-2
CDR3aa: CAISEPDRAGELFF
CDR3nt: TGTGCCATCAGTGAGCCCGACAGGGCGGGAGAGCTGTTTTTT

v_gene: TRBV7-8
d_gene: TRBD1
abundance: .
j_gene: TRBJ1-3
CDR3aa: CASSVTQGDSGNTIYF
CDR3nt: TGTGCCAGCAGCGTGACCCAGGGGGACTCTGGAAACACCATATATTTT

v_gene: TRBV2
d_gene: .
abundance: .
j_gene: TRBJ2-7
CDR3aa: CASSEPGSSYEQYF
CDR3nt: TGTGCCAGCAGTGAACCCGGCAGCTCCTACGAGCAGTACTTC

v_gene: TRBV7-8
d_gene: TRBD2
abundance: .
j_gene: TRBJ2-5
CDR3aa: CASSPTSAQETQYF
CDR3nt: TGTGCCAGCAGTCCTACTAGCGCCCAAGAGACCCAGTACTTC

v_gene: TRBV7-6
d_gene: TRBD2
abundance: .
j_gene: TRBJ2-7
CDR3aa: CASSPTYRGDTYEQYF
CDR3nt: TGTGCCAGCAGCCCCACCTATCGGGGGGATACCTACGAGCAGTACTTC

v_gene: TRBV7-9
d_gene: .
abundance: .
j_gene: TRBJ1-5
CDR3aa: CASSLGSQSNQPQHF
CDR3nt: TGTGCCAGCAGCTTAGGGTCCCAGAGCAATCAGCCCCAGCATTTT

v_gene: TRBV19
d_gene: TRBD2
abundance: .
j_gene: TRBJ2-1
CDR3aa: CASSIDPLGGEYNEQFF
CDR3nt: TGTGCCAGTAGTATAGACCCCCTCGGGGGGGAATACAATGAGCAGTTCTTC

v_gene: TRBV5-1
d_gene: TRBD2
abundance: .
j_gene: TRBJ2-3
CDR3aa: CASSLEGLAGESDTQYF
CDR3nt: TGCGCCAGCAGCTTGGAGGGACTAGCGGGGGAATCAGATACGCAGTATTTT

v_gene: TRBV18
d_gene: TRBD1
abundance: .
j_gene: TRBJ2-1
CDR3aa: CASSPGTGSYNEQFF
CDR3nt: TGTGCCAGCTCACCCGGGACAGGTTCCTACAATGAGCAGTTCTTC